This TCR beta chain was sequenced during a study of CXCR3-negative and CXCR3-positive naive CD8 T cells. Overall study results and limits: The majority of assays used fresh PBMCs, and CXCR3 expression partially decreased after cryopreservation. Greater hydrophobicity was found in TRB CDR3s of CXCR3-positive naive cells than of CXCR3-negative naive cells. In both naive subsets diversity was comparably high, whereas memory CD8+ cells showed much lower diversity.

Notes on this clonotype: The antigen remains undetermined.

Naive CD8+ T cells showed a CD45RO-CCR7+CD27+CD95- phenotype. The libraries of TRB cDNA were constructed through 5' RACE using UMI labels. With the 5' RACE reads reprocessed, TCRdb shows one record per CDR3 protein and no DNA. The table for this sample gives about 150,000 distinct CDR3 sequences. The sequencing sample was made of naive CXCR3+ CD8+ T cells from blood. Regarding subset: CD45RO-CCR7+CD27+CD95- naive CD8+ T cells expressing CXCR3 (TNR3+). The origin of this receptor is a human donor in good health. Some clones in this sample may be carry-over from other donors' samples.

The CDR3 sequence is CASSQTSEGQGTEAFF. This rearrangement joins TRBV4-1 to TRBJ1-1; TCRdb picks TRBD1, but there is no DNA to check that call. There are 16 residues in the CDR3. Germline V gene data show CDR1 as MGHRA and CDR2 as YSYEKL.